This TCR beta chain was obtained from a study of OX40 agonist ivuxolimab in advanced cancers. About the investigation overall: The costimulatory receptor OX40 (CD134) was targeted by ivuxolimab, a fully human IgG2 agonistic monoclonal antibody. Intravenous ivuxolimab was administered to patients every 2 weeks at six dose levels: 0.01, 0.1, 0.3, 1.5, 3 and 10 mg/kg. Among the roughly 54 dose-escalation patients, about 19 had hepatocellular carcinoma, approximately 15 melanoma, 9 renal cell carcinoma and 9 head and neck cancer. In the dose-escalation cohort, around four fifths of patients were male, and the mean age was 60 years with a range of roughly 23 to 79. Prior anti-PD-1, anti-PD-L1 or anti-CTLA-4 therapy was permitted, and checkpoint inhibitors had been received by about 44% of dose-escalation patients. Three dose-escalation patients achieved partial responses, one with hepatocellular carcinoma and two with cutaneous melanoma. Peripheral TCRbeta sequencing aimed to test whether ivuxolimab altered TCR sequence diversity and caused clonal T-cell expansion. The paper reports the monotherapy dose-escalation portion (N ≈ 50 patients) of the phase I ivuxolimab trial.

There are 14 amino acids in the CDR3, from cysteine to phenylalanine inclusive. Of all the DNA, just the CDR3 is kept, 42 bases in frame from base 1. According to the germline V gene, CDR1 reads ENHRY and CDR2 reads SYGVKD. At the junction V is shortened by 4 bases and J by 1 base; bases outside the gene matches: 2. Genomic DNA was extracted from sorted cells for sequencing of the TCRbeta CDR3 region. The immunoSEQ Assay was used for sequencing of TCRbeta CDR3 regions. The table was pulled from immuneACCESS by TCRdb, which kept in-frame rearrangements only. Such tables lose some clones; where checked, under half of the loss comes from unresolved V genes, and the rest has no known cause. The sample data list about 70,000 clones, and 75% to 90% of these were observed just once. The ten top clones hold roughly 8.6% of the sample. The trial excluded patients who had a history of autoimmune disease or were on systemic immunosuppression. In every dose cohort, peripheral blood was drawn for TCR sequencing at baseline, cycle 4 day 1, and cycle 7 day 1. Samples came from an open-label, multicenter, first-in-human phase I dose-escalation trial of ivuxolimab. Adults with locally advanced or metastatic head and neck squamous cell, hepatocellular, melanoma or renal cell carcinoma were enrolled in the trial. Before TCR sequencing, CD4+ and CD8+ T cells were separately sorted from peripheral blood.

What the authors observed across the whole study: Which antigens the clonally expanded peripheral T cells were specific for was not determined. After ivuxolimab, expanded clones were on average more numerous among CD8+ T cells than among CD4+ T cells. At doses of 0.1 to 3.0 mg/kg, clonal expansion of both CD4+ and CD8+ blood T cells was observed from baseline to week 6. In the 0.1-3.0 mg/kg groups, partial responders were among the patients with the lowest normalized peripheral clonal expansion, particularly in CD8+ T cells. Low levels of normalized T-cell clonal expansion were also seen in some nonresponding patients.

On this clone itself: Its antigen specificity is not known. No clone much larger than this one lies a single base away; base qualities are absent.

Sample: CD4+ or CD8+ T cells sorted from blood, taken in a trial of the OX40 agonist ivuxolimab. The rearranged chain carries TRBV10-3 and TRBJ2-5, with 8 bases aligning to TRBD1. This clonotype originated in an adult with an advanced solid tumor such as melanoma, head and neck, liver or kidney cancer. The CDR3 loop reads CAISGDRGQETQYF. The DNA sequence is as follows: TGTGCCATCAGTGGCGACAGGGGCCAAGAGACCCAGTACTTC.